The entry below describes one TCR beta chain. With random hexamers, reverse transcription was performed on roughly 0.45 to 1 ug of RNA. TCRdb used MiXCR to reprocess the immunoSEQ multiplex PCR reads, holding one entry per CDR3 protein. The sample holds tens of thousands of distinct CDR3 sequences, roughly 95% seen once. This sample is part of a study of CD8 T cells in Susac syndrome. Trimming shortened V by 3 bases and J by 1 base, and 16 bases separated the two germline ends. The CDR3 length is 17 residues. Per germline, CDR1 KGHDR and CDR2 SFDVKD. V gene TRBV24-1 combines with J gene TRBJ2-3; a weak D match, TRBD2 (6 bases). The clonotype originates from a human donor with multiple sclerosis. The specimen sequenced was CD4+ T cells from PBMCs. The CDR3 DNA sequence: TGTGCCACCAGTGATCCCGGGGGACGGAGTGGCACAGATACGCAGTATTTT. Amino acids: CATSDPGGRSGTDTQYF.